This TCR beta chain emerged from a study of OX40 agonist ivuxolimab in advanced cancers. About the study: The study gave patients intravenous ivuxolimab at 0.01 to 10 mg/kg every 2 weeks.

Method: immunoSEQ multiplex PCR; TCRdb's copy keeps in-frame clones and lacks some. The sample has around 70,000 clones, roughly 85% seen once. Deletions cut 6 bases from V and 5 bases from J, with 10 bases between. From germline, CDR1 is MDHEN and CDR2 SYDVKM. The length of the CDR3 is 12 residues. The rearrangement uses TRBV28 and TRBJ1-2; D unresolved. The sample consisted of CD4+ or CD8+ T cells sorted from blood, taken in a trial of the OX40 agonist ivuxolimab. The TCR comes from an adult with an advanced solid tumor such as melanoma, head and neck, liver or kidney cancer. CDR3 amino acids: CASSTTPYGYTF. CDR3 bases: TGTGCCAGCAGCACAACCCCTTATGGCTACACCTTC.